These 13 T cell receptor beta chains were sequenced from one sample in a study of cytomegalovirus exposure and HLA in healthy donors. The PCR had 60 Vbeta and 13 Jbeta primers. The method was immunoSEQ multiplex PCR; TCRdb's version includes in-frame clones alone and lacks a portion of them. This table holds 150,000 to 200,000 clones, roughly 76% found once. The specimen sequenced was PBMCs. The receptors were gathered from a woman between 50 and 59 years old in good health and CMV-seronegative.

This clone was observed once. The rearrangement links TRBV4-3 to TRBJ2-7; D is perhaps TRBD1 (6 bases). CDR3 length: 15 amino acids. The V end lost 1 base, the J end lost 3 bases, and 13 bases lay between the germline ends. Germline V CDR1 and CDR2: LGHNA, YSLEER. CDR3 loop: CASSQALTGSYEQYF. In DNA, the CDR3 is TGCGCCAGCAGCCAAGCCCTCACAGGGAGCTACGAGCAGTACTTC.

The rearrangement uses TRBV12-5 and TRBJ2-7, with TRBD1 as a possible D gene (6 bases). The ends were cut back, 4 bases at V and 2 bases at J, with 12 bases in the middle. Looked up from germline, CDR1 is LGHNT and CDR2 is FRNRAP. This CDR3 has 14 residues. The CDR3 bases are TGTGCTAGTGGTTCCGTGGACAGTACCTACGAGCAGTACTTC. Translation gives CASGSVDSTYEQYF.

The J gene is TRBJ1-6, the V gene TRBV30; 9 positions match TRBD1. The CDR3 spans 14 residues. V shed 1 base, J shed 10 bases, and the junction held 5 bases outside the gene matches. Germline CDR1 is GTSNPN and CDR2 is SVGIG (reference sequence). CDR3 in amino acids: CAWSGDRDRSPLHF. The DNA of the CDR3 is TGTGCCTGGAGTGGGGACAGGGATCGATCACCCCTCCACTTT.

The chain is built from TRBV5-6 and TRBJ2-2; tentative D call: TRBD1 (6 bases). The CDR3 loop spans 14 amino acids. In germline, CDR1 is SGHDT, CDR2 YYEEEE. Between the trimmed V and J ends, which lost 0 bases and 6 bases, there was a span of 9 bases. This chain's CDR3 is CASSLDRVAGELFF. The CDR3 DNA follows: TGTGCCAGCAGCTTGGACAGGGTGGCCGGGGAGCTGTTTTTT.

The rearrangement joins TRBV5-1 to TRBJ2-2, with D possibly being TRBD1 (6 bases). Germline CDR1 and CDR2: SGHRS and YFSETQ. The ends were cut back, 5 bases at V and 4 bases at J, with 12 bases in the middle. This CDR3 is built from 14 residues. The CDR3 region is CASSLRTVTGELFF. The CDR3, as DNA: TGCGCCAGCAGTTTAAGGACAGTCACCGGGGAGCTGTTTTTT. The full variable domain, completed using reference TRBV5-1 and TRBJ2-2, is KAGVTQTPRYLIKTRGQQVTLSCSPISGHRSVSWYQQTPGQGLQFLFEYFSETQRNKGNFPGRFSGRQFSNSRSEMNVSTLELGDSALYLCASSLRTVTGELFFGEGSRLTVL.

This sequence joins TRBV7-7 and TRBJ2-1; D possibly corresponds to TRBD2 (5 bases). The CDR3 has 15 residues. Germline assignment: CDR1 SSHAT and CDR2 FNYEAQ (reference sequence). V lost 5 bases, J lost 4 bases, and 15 bases lay in between. DNA for the CDR3: TGTGCCAGCAGCGATTGGCTAGCTGGATACAATGAGCAGTTCTTC. This codes for CASSDWLAGYNEQFF.

The CDR3 reads CASSGEVGTEAFF. The CDR3 DNA sequence: TGTGCCAGCAGCGGAGAGGTAGGCACTGAAGCTTTCTTT. The V gene is TRBV9, the J gene TRBJ1-1, with D unclear. V dropped 3 bases and J dropped 4 bases, with 10 bases sitting between them. The germline gives CDR1 SGDLS, CDR2 YYNGEE. The CDR3 spans 13 residues.

The J gene is TRBJ1-5, the V gene TRBV2; a possible D gene is TRBD1 (5 bases). The V gene's germline CDR1 is SNHLY and CDR2 FYNNEI. Trimming took off 4 bases at V and 1 base at J, with 14 bases between the two ends. This CDR3 contains 16 residues. CDR3 DNA sequence: TGTGCCAGCAGTGTCGGTGGGGGGGGGAGCAATCAGCCCCAGCATTTT. Amino acids: CASSVGGGGSNQPQHF.

This sequence joins TRBV9 and TRBJ2-7; 7 bases align to TRBD1. Germline lookup yields CDR1 SGDLS and CDR2 YYNGEE. This CDR3 is built from 14 residues. J gave up 6 bases and V 2 bases, and 8 bases lay outside the gene matches. CDR3 region: CASSVRQGPAEQYF. The CDR3 DNA reads TGTGCCAGCAGCGTGAGACAGGGCCCCGCCGAGCAGTACTTC.

For this clone: Compared with germline, one end of the junction differs, possibly owing to a read error. The rearrangement joins TRBV7-9 to TRBJ1-5; maybe TRBD1 (6 bases). Germline CDR1 reads SEHNR; CDR2 reads FQNEAQ (reference sequence). The CDR3 loop spans 12 amino acids. Here the CDR3 reads CSSSLGRGPQHF. The CDR3 coding sequence is TGTTCCAGCAGCTTAGGCAGGGGGCCCCAGCATTTT.

V gene TRBV6-1 combines with J gene TRBJ1-1; tentative D call: TRBD1 (5 bases). With 7 bases removed from V and 4 bases from J, the gap between germline ends came to 16 bases. This CDR3 has 14 amino acids. Germline CDR1 reads MNHNS; CDR2 reads SASEGT. CDR3 sequence (DNA): TGTGCCAGCACCTTAGGGGTTTTAGGCACTGAAGCTTTCTTT. The encoded protein is CASTLGVLGTEAFF.

The chain employs TRBV7-2 and TRBJ1-1, with D unresolved. This CDR3 spans 14 amino acids. Per germline, CDR1 SGHTA and CDR2 FQGNSA. Trimming took off 4 bases at V and 1 base at J, with 10 bases between the two ends. CDR3 coding DNA: TGTGCCAGCAGCTCCTCCGGGAGGAACACTGAAGCTTTCTTT. This translates into CASSSSGRNTEAFF.

V gene TRBV29-1 combines with J gene TRBJ1-1; D ambiguous. The CDR3 loop spans 11 amino acids. V was pared by 7 bases and J by 5 bases, with 11 bases between. The germline V gene encodes CDR1 SQVTM and CDR2 ANQGSEA. The CDR3 region has the DNA TGCAGCGCCACTTTATCGACTGAAGCTTTCTTT. As protein: CSATLSTEAFF.